The 24 T cell receptor beta chains reported below all come from one sample, sequenced in a study of shared clonotypes between healthy human individuals. Clones were sequenced by immunoSEQ multiplex PCR, and TCRdb holds only the in-frame ones, with some missing. This sample has around 2.1 million clones, with under 95% found just once. It was CD45RO-negative cells, positively selected for CCR7, that made up naive CD8 cells, with terminally differentiated effector memory CD45RA+ cells excluded. The sequencing input was naive CD8+ T cells from PBMCs. The receptors were sampled from a man aged 18 to 29 in good health. Some clones in this sample may be carry-over from other donors' samples.

This clone was picked up one time. The chain has TRBV19 and TRBJ1-1; D may be TRBD1 (5 bases). Trimming left V 2 bases short and J 0 bases short, with 16 bases between. Germline CDR1 is LNHDA and CDR2 is SQIVND (reference sequence). There are 17 residues in the CDR3. The DNA for the CDR3 is TGTGCCAGTAGTATAACCGTTCGGGGCCCAATGAACACTGAAGCTTTCTTT. This codes for CASSITVRGPMNTEAFF.

The V call is TRBV5-6, the J call TRBJ2-2; 12 bases line up with TRBD1. The CDR3 loop spans 15 amino acids. Looked up from germline, CDR1 is SGHDT and CDR2 is YYEEEE. J gave up 9 bases and V 3 bases, and 6 bases lay outside the gene matches. The CDR3 region has the DNA TGTGCCAGCAGCTACGGGACAGGGGGCCTTAGGGAGCTGTTTTTT. Protein sequence: CASSYGTGGLRELFF.

This chain uses TRBV29-1 with TRBJ2-1; 10 nucleotides line up with TRBD2. This CDR3 comprises 14 residues. Unmatched junction bases numbered 8, after V lost 6 bases and J lost 6 bases. Germline V gives CDR1 SQVTM, CDR2 ANQGSEA. DNA for the CDR3: TGCAGCGTCGCCGGGACTAGCGTGTTCAATGAGCAGTTCTTC. It yields the protein CSVAGTSVFNEQFF.

This clone appeared once. The chain employs TRBV6-1 and TRBJ1-1; D is ambiguous. The CDR3 contains 14 residues. Germline V gene sequence: CDR1 MNHNS, CDR2 SASEGT. Trimming left V 10 bases short and J 6 bases short, with 21 bases between. CDR3 sequence reads: CAISKAIRRPEAFF. CDR3 DNA: TGTGCCATCTCAAAGGCCATCCGGAGGCCTGAAGCTTTCTTT.

A remark on this clone: At the DNA level, this CDR3 is encoded by other sequences in the same sample as well. The chain recombines TRBV7-8 with TRBJ1-2, with D unresolved. CDR3 length: 14 amino acids. Germline CDR1 reads SGHVS; CDR2 reads FQNEAQ. V was cut by 2 bases and J by 0 bases, with 7 bases left in between. The CDR3 reads CASSLSGSNYGYTF. CDR3 DNA sequence: TGTGCCAGCAGCTTATCGGGTTCTAACTATGGCTACACCTTC. Together with reference TRBV7-8 and TRBJ1-2, the CDR3 gives the full variable domain: GAGVSQSPRYKVAKRGQDVALRCDPISGHVSLFWYQQALGQGPEFLTYFQNEAQLDKSGLPSDRFFAERPEGSVSTLKIQRTQQEDSAVYLCASSLSGSNYGYTFGSGTRLTVV.

The genes are TRBV6-5 and TRBJ1-2; the D is unclear. This CDR3 has 13 residues. Germline CDR1 reads MNHEY; CDR2 reads SVGAGI. V dropped 5 bases and J dropped 3 bases, with 10 bases sitting between them. The DNA of the CDR3 is TGTGCCAGCAGTCTCAGCAGATACTATGGCTACACCTTC. Protein sequence: CASSLSRYYGYTF.

The chain uses TRBV19 and TRBJ2-1, with 12 bases fitting TRBD2. The CDR3 consists of 16 residues. Trimming removed 7 bases from V and 4 bases from J; junction bases left unmatched: 8. Germline V lookup: CDR1 LNHDA, CDR2 SQIVND (reference sequence). The CDR3 sequence is CASTPLAGGDYNEQFF. DNA for the CDR3: TGTGCCAGTACCCCGCTAGCGGGAGGGGATTACAATGAGCAGTTCTTC. Full variable domain (remainder filled in from reference TRBV19 and TRBJ2-1): DGGITQSPKYLFRKEGQNVTLSCEQNLNHDAMYWYRQDPGQGLRLIYYSQIVNDFQKGDIAEGYSVSREKKESFPLTVTSAQKNPTAFYLCASTPLAGGDYNEQFFGPGTRLTVL.

This chain connects TRBV6-5 to TRBJ2-7; 7 bases align to TRBD2. The J segment lost 5 bases and the V segment lost 4 bases, leaving 2 bases of the junction unmatched. The CDR3 totals 12 residues. The germline V gene has CDR1 MNHEY and CDR2 SVGAGI. The CDR3: CASSSGGNEQYF. The DNA for the CDR3 is TGTGCCAGCAGTTCGGGAGGAAACGAGCAGTACTTC.

This rearrangement joins TRBV27 to TRBJ2-7; TRBD1 matches at 9 bases. Germline V gene lookup returns CDR1 MNHEY and CDR2 SMNVEV (reference sequence). The CDR3 runs to 16 residues. The V and J ends lost 3 bases and 3 bases, in that order; junction bases with no gene match: 9. CDR3 amino acids: CASSFSRTGVYYEQYF. In DNA, the CDR3 is TGTGCCAGCAGTTTCAGCAGGACAGGGGTTTACTACGAGCAGTACTTC.

The V gene is TRBV7-6, the J gene TRBJ2-1; tentatively, D is TRBD2 (6 bases). CDR1 is SGHVS and CDR2 is FNYEAQ in the germline V gene. V was cut by 0 bases and J by 6 bases, with 12 bases left in between. The CDR3 loop spans 15 amino acids. CDR3 DNA sequence: TGTGCCAGCAGCTTAGCGGGACCCGGGGGCAATGAGCAGTTCTTC. It specifies CASSLAGPGGNEQFF.

The genes are TRBV19 and TRBJ2-1; 9 bases fit TRBD1. The germline V gene has CDR1 LNHDA and CDR2 SQIVND (reference sequence). Trimming removed 3 bases from V and 4 bases from J; junction bases left unmatched: 7. CDR3 length equals 16 residues. The chain's CDR3 is CASSMGPGTGYNEQFF. CDR3 nucleotides: TGTGCCAGTAGTATGGGGCCCGGGACAGGGTACAATGAGCAGTTCTTC.

The chain employs TRBV27 and TRBJ2-1; the D gene is possibly TRBD1 (6 bases). Trimming pared 5 bases from V and 12 bases from J, leaving 11 bases between. Germline values: CDR1 MNHEY, CDR2 SMNVEV (reference sequence). The CDR3 is 11 residues long. The CDR3 bases are TGTGCCAGCAGTACCAGGGGTGTGCAGTTCTTC. This sequence encodes CASSTRGVQFF.

V and J are TRBV6-5 and TRBJ2-7, with D unclear. The CDR3 runs 14 residues. CDR1 is MNHEY and CDR2 is SVGAGI in the germline V gene. The germline V and J ends were trimmed by 0 bases and 2 bases, with 8 bases remaining between them. DNA of the CDR3: TGTGCCAGCAGTTACTCGACCAGCACCTACGAGCAGTACTTC. As protein: CASSYSTSTYEQYF.

To note about this clone: The same CDR3 is also encoded by other DNA sequences in this sample. J is TRBJ2-7 and V is TRBV11-2, with D hard to call. The CDR3 is made up of 12 amino acids. Looked up from germline, CDR1 is SGHAT and CDR2 is FQNNGV. V was pared by 1 base and J by 3 bases, with 4 bases between. The CDR3 spells CASSLVGYEQYF. The CDR3 DNA follows: TGTGCCAGCAGCTTAGTCGGCTACGAGCAGTACTTC.

J is TRBJ2-2 and V is TRBV11-1, with D possibly TRBD1 on 6 matching bases. Trimming removed 7 bases at V and 0 bases at J, with 15 bases between. CDR1 is SGHAT, CDR2 FQDESV, per germline (reference sequence). This CDR3 has 16 residues. This CDR3 reads CASTLQGPANTGELFF. CDR3 sequence (DNA): TGTGCCAGCACTCTGCAGGGGCCCGCGAACACCGGGGAGCTGTTTTTT.

The genes are TRBV28 and TRBJ2-3, with TRBD2 matching 8 bases. The CDR3 covers 15 residues. V was pared by 2 bases and J by 2 bases, with 3 bases of the junction left unmatched. Germline V gene lookup returns CDR1 MDHEN and CDR2 SYDVKM. CDR3: CASSLERENTDTQYF. CDR3 coding DNA: TGTGCCAGCAGTTTAGAGCGGGAGAACACAGATACGCAGTATTTT.

The chain joins TRBV7-6 to TRBJ2-3; TRBD1 or TRBD2 may be the D gene (5 bases each). The CDR3 length is 15 residues. CDR1 and CDR2 from the germline V gene are SGHVS and FNYEAQ. Trimming left V 5 bases short and J 2 bases short, with 14 bases between. CDR3 residues: CASSIGTANTDTQYF. The CDR3 bases are TGTGCCAGCAGCATCGGGACGGCAAACACAGATACGCAGTATTTT.

The chain carries TRBV7-9 and TRBJ2-2; 8 positions agree with TRBD2. This CDR3 region has 18 residues. J lost 3 bases, V lost 5 bases, and 14 bases had no gene match. Germline V gene lookup returns CDR1 SEHNR and CDR2 FQNEAQ (reference sequence). The CDR3 DNA reads as TGTGCCAGCAGCCCCCCGTCCGCGACTAGCGAATACACCGGGGAGCTGTTTTTT. Its translation is CASSPPSATSEYTGELFF.

The gene calls are TRBV6-1 and TRBJ1-3, with 8 nucleotides matching TRBD1. CDR1 is MNHNS, CDR2 SASEGT, per germline. V lost 7 bases, J lost 2 bases, and 7 bases stayed unmatched. This CDR3 has 15 residues. This chain's CDR3 is CASTEGQAAGNTIYF. CDR3 nucleotides: TGTGCCAGCACCGAGGGACAGGCGGCTGGAAACACCATATATTTT.

A remark on this clone: The same CDR3 is also encoded by other DNA sequences in this sample. J is TRBJ2-2 and V is TRBV7-6; D ambiguous. Germline V CDR1 and CDR2: SGHVS, FNYEAQ. Trimming pared 2 bases from V and 5 bases from J, leaving 3 bases between. The CDR3 consists of 12 residues. CDR3 nucleotides: TGTGCCAGCAGCTTAATTACCGGGGAGCTGTTTTTT. Amino acids: CASSLITGELFF. Full variable domain (outside the CDR3, taken from reference TRBV7-6 and TRBJ2-2): GAGVSQSPRYKVTKRGQDVALRCDPISGHVSLYWYRQALGQGPEFLTYFNYEAQQDKSGLPNDRFSAERPEGSISTLTIQRTEQRDSAMYRCASSLITGELFFGEGSRLTVL.

The V call is TRBV6-5, the J call TRBJ2-7; D might be TRBD1 (7 bases). Germline V gene data show CDR1 as MNHEY and CDR2 as SVGAGI. This CDR3 contains 14 residues. Trimming removed 6 bases from V and 4 bases from J, with 16 bases in between. The CDR3 nucleotides are TGTGCCAGCAGCTCCGACAGGGAGGCGTACGAGCAGTACTTC. This gives the protein CASSSDREAYEQYF.

The chain employs TRBV29-1 and TRBJ2-3; 7 bases match TRBD2. The CDR3 covers 13 residues. Germline CDR1 and CDR2: SQVTM and ANQGSEA. The trim removed 7 bases at V and 6 bases at J, leaving 10 bases unmatched. The CDR3 DNA reads TGCAGCGCCCGGGGAGGGGCGATGGATACGCAGTATTTT. This sequence encodes CSARGGAMDTQYF.

This clone was observed once. Other DNA sequences in this specimen translate into the identical CDR3. The V gene is TRBV4-2, the J gene TRBJ2-3; D gene unclear. Per the germline V gene, CDR1 is LGHNA and CDR2 is YNFKEQ. V lost 4 bases, J lost 4 bases, and 12 bases lay in between. The CDR3 consists of 14 residues. CDR3 loop: CASSREIAADTQYF. DNA for the CDR3: TGTGCCAGCAGCCGTGAGATTGCCGCAGATACGCAGTATTTT.

V gene TRBV29-1 combines with J gene TRBJ1-2; 8 nucleotides align to TRBD1. The CDR3 is 12 amino acids. V lost 4 bases and J lost 4; bases outside the gene matches: 2. Germline-derived CDR1 and CDR2 are SQVTM and ANQGSEA. The chain's CDR3 is CSVAQGAYGYTF. CDR3 nucleotides: TGCAGCGTTGCTCAGGGGGCCTATGGCTACACCTTC.